The sequence of this TCR beta chain was determined in a study of cytotoxic CD8 clonotypes in ibrutinib-treated CLL. Sequencing was performed with immunoSEQ multiplex PCR; in TCRdb, only in-frame clones are kept and a portion is missing. The sample yields roughly 15,000 clones, around 64% seen once. V lost 0 bases to trimming and J lost 5 bases, with 5 bases between them. Germline CDR1 SGHRS, CDR2 YFSETQ. The CDR3 spans 12 residues. The sequencing used PBMCs, collected before ibrutinib treatment. This clonotype was obtained from a human donor with chronic lymphocytic leukemia. This chain connects TRBV5-1 to TRBJ1-2; D gene uncertain. The CDR3 spells CASSLDRYGYTF. The CDR3 DNA sequence: TGCGCCAGCAGCTTGGATAGATATGGCTACACCTTC.